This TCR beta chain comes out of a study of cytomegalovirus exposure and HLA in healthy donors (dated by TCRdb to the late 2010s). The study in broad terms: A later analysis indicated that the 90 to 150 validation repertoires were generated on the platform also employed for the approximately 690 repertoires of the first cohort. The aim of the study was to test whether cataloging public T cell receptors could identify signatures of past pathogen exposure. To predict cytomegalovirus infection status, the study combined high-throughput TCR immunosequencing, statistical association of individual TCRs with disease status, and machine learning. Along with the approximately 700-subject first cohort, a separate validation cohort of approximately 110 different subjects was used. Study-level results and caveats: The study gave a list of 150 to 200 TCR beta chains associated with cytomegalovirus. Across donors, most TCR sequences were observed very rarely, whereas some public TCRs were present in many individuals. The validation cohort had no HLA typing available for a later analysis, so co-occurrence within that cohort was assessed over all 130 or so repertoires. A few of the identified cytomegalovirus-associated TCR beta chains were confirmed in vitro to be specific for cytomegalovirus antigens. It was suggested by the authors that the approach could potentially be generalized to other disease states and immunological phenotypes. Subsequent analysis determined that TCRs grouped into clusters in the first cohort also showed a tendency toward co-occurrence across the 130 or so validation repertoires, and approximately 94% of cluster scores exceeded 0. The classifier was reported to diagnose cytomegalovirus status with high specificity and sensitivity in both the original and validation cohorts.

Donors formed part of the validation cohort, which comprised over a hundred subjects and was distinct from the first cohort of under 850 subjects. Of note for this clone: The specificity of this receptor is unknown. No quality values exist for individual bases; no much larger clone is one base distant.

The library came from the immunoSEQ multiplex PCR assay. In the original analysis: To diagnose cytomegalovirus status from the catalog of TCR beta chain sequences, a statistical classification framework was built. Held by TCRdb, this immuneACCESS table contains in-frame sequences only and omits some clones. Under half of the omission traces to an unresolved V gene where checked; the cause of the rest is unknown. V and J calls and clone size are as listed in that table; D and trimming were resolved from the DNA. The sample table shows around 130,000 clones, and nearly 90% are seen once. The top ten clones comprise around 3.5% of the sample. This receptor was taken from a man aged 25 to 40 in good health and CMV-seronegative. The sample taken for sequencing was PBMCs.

The base sequence is TGCGCCAGCGGCCCCCGGAGTGAGAGCACAGATACGCAGTATTTT. It encodes CASGPRSESTDTQYF. The V gene is TRBV4-1 and the J gene is TRBJ2-3; the D gene cannot be named for sure. The germline V gene specifies MGHRA as CDR1 and YSYEKL as CDR2. V gives up 8 bases and J gives up 0 bases, and the segment between their germline ends measures 15 bases. Reading from cysteine to phenylalanine, the CDR3 counts 15 amino acids. Left in the record is the CDR3 DNA by itself, 45 bases read in frame from the first base.